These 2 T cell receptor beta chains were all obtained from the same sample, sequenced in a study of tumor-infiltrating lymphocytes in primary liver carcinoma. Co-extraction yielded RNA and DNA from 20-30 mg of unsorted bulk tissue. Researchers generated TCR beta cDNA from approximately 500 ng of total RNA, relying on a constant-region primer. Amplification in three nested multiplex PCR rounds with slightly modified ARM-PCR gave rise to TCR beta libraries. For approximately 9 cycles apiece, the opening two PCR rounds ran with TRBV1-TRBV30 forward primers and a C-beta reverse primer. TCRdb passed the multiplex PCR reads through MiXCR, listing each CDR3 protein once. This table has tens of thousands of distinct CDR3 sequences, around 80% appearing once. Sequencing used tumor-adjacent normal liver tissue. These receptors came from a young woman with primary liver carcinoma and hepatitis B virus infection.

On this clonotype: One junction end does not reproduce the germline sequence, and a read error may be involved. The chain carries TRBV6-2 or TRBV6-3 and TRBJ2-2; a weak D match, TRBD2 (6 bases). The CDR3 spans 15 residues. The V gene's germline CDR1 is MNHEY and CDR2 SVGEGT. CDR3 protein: CTSRSRLGATGELFF. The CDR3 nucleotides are TGTACCAGCAGGTCGAGACTAGGGGCCACCGGGGAGCTGTTTTTT.

The CDR3 reads CSAMTGPQETQYF. The CDR3 DNA reads TGCAGTGCTATGACAGGTCCCCAAGAGACCCAGTACTTC. The V and J genes are TRBV20-1 and TRBJ2-5; a possible D gene is TRBD1 (6 bases). The CDR3 is 13 residues long. Per germline, CDR1 DFQATT and CDR2 SNEGSKA (reference sequence). With 4 bases removed from V and 1 base from J, the gap between germline ends came to 10 bases.